This entry lists 5 T cell receptor beta chains sequenced from one sample in a study of T cell repertoires in cytomegalovirus infection. MiXCR was run by TCRdb on the reads, yielding one entry per CDR3 protein. The sample lists approximately 500,000 distinct CDR3 sequences, about a quarter occurring once. The specimen sequenced was PBMCs. The receptors come from a human donor in good health (CMV status not recorded). Some clones in this sample may be carry-over from other donors' samples.

V is TRBV6-2 or TRBV6-3 and J is TRBJ2-7; tentative D call: TRBD2 (6 bases). Germline CDR1 MNHEY, CDR2 SVGEGT. V gave up 7 bases and J gave up 2 bases, with 12 bases separating them. The CDR3 is 13 residues long. The CDR3 reads CASTWGVTYEQYF. CDR3 nucleotides: TGTGCCAGCACCTGGGGGGTCACCTACGAGCAGTACTTC.

The J gene is TRBJ2-1, the V gene TRBV29-1; a possible D gene is TRBD1 (6 bases). The germline CDR1 and CDR2 sequences are SQVTM and ANQGSEA. This CDR3 comprises 15 residues. V gave up 6 bases and J gave up 2 bases, with 17 bases separating them. CDR3 residues: CSVRGVKGAYNEQFF. CDR3 in DNA: TGCAGCGTCCGAGGGGTGAAGGGGGCCTACAATGAGCAGTTCTTC.

For the CDR3, the DNA is TGTGCCAGCAGTCACACTAGCGGGAGTACCGGGGAGCTGTTTTTT. Protein product: CASSHTSGSTGELFF. The V and J genes are TRBV6-1 and TRBJ2-2; TRBD2 matches 11 bases. The CDR3 contains 15 residues. V lost 5 bases to trimming and J lost 5 bases; unmatched junction nucleotides: 4. Germline V gene data show CDR1 as MNHNS and CDR2 as SASEGT.

This clonotype was recorded at least ten times. The V call is TRBV7-2, the J call TRBJ2-7; D is perhaps TRBD1 (5 bases). Trimming took 4 bases from V and 4 from J, leaving 11 bases between them. Germline V gives CDR1 SGHTA, CDR2 FQGNSA. The CDR3 sequence is 13 residues long. In nucleotides, the CDR3 is TGTGCCAGCAGCTGGGGTCAGGGTTACGAGCAGTACTTC. Translation gives CASSWGQGYEQYF.

The chain recombines TRBV4-1 with TRBJ1-5; D unclear. Trimming shortened V by 8 bases and J by 1 base, and 15 bases separated the two germline ends. The CDR3 has 15 amino acids. Germline V gene sequence: CDR1 MGHRA, CDR2 YSYEKL. This chain's CDR3 is CASRDRLMSNQPQHF. CDR3 bases: TGCGCCAGCCGGGATAGGCTGATGAGCAATCAGCCCCAGCATTTT.